What follows is one T cell receptor (beta chain) and its context. Its antigen has not been determined. No base-level quality is on record; no much larger clone is a single base apart. V loses 4 bases, J loses 4 bases, and the germline ends lie 14 bases apart. The CDR3 runs 15 amino acids, cysteine and phenylalanine included. The kept DNA is CDR3 alone, 45 bases in frame from the first base. From the germline V gene, CDR1 is KGHSH and CDR2 is LQKENI. This sample is part of a study of Ad26.COV2.S vaccination and SARS-CoV-2 variants (dated by TCRdb to the early 2020s). For context, the study as a whole: Donors in the vaccine arm were drawn from COV1001, a multicentre, randomized, double-blind, placebo-controlled phase I-IIa trial testing Ad26.COV2.S in healthy adults. Trial participants were randomized into five groups of five, in which low-dose or high-dose Ad26.COV2.S was given once or twice, or placebo was given on both occasions. The specificity and breadth of SARS-CoV-2-reactive T cell receptors after Ad26.COV2.S vaccination were assessed by TCRbeta repertoire sequencing. Ad26.COV2.S was administered intramuscularly at 5 x 10^10 or 1 x 10^11 viral particles, either as a single shot or as two shots given 56 days apart. The TCR-sequenced set comprised approximately 30 samples: around 20 Ad26.COV2.S vaccine recipients, 5 placebo recipients and 8 SARS-CoV-2 convalescent individuals. Investigators remained blinded to trial group allocation during experiments and outcome assessment.

The study at large found these results: Comparable non-spike TCR breadth was observed between vaccine and placebo recipients, consistent with only spike being contained in the vaccine. The authors noted that the TCR breadth and depth analyses may have underestimated total T cell responses. Compared with placebo recipients, Ad26.COV2.S recipients showed higher spike-specific TCR breadth (P = 0.0014). The study was not powered for comparison of responses between vaccine doses or regimens. After vaccination, spike-specific CD8+ and CD4+ T cell responses were reported to show substantial breadth.

TCRbeta CDR3 regions were sequenced with the immunoSEQ Assay. After extraction, genomic DNA underwent amplification by bias-controlled multiplex PCR, followed by high-throughput sequencing. From the authors' description of their analysis: To quantify the absolute abundance of every unique TCRbeta CDR3 region, sequences were collapsed and filtered. T cell fraction was estimated by normalization of TCRbeta template counts to usable DNA, with usable DNA being measured through amplification of reference genes present in all nucleated cells. Repertoire TCRs were annotated as SARS-CoV-2-specific when V gene, CDR3 amino acid sequence and J gene were exactly matched to a known reactive TCR set. The reference SARS-CoV-2 TCR set came from MIRA and was filtered for enrichment in COVID-19-positive ImmuneCODE repertoires, removing public or cross-reactive TCRs. Based on the MIRA antigens, annotated TCRs were further analysed at the level of specific ORF or position within ORF. Depth was the summed frequency of annotated unique rearrangements, while breadth was defined as annotated unique rearrangements over total unique productive rearrangements. Two-sided Wilcoxon rank-sum tests were used to compare TCR breadth between groups. The table was pulled from immuneACCESS by TCRdb, which kept in-frame rearrangements only. Such tables lose some clones; where checked, under half of the loss comes from unresolved V genes, and the rest has no known cause. D and trimming were read from the DNA, whereas the V and J calls and clone size are those reported in that table. Across this sample there are fewer than 900,000 clones, with about 89% seen only once. The ten largest clones add up to approximately 1.5% of the sample.

The treatment or condition label here, explained by the study, means: roughly 19 received Ad26.COV2.S at low or high dose, single or two shots; 5 received placebo; per-sample allocation not given. For vaccine and placebo recipients, the sequenced repertoires came from samples collected on day 63 after the first injection. In Cohort 1b, 25 to 30 adults aged 18-55 years were enrolled at a single site in Boston, USA, between 29 July and 7 August 2020. Ad26.COV2.S consisted of a replication-incompetent adenovirus type 26 vector by which a prefusion-stabilized SARS-CoV-2 spike protein from the original Wuhan strain was expressed.

Recombination linked TRBV18 to TRBJ2-1; the D gene cannot be named for sure. The specimen comprised peripheral blood, sampled in a trial of Ad26.COV2.S vaccine versus placebo. This sequence was found in a person between 18 and 59 years old who received the Ad26.COV2.S COVID-19 vaccine or a placebo. CDR3 protein: CASSLWVGEYNEQFF. DNA sequence: TGTGCCAGCTCACTTTGGGTGGGCGAGTACAATGAGCAGTTCTTC.